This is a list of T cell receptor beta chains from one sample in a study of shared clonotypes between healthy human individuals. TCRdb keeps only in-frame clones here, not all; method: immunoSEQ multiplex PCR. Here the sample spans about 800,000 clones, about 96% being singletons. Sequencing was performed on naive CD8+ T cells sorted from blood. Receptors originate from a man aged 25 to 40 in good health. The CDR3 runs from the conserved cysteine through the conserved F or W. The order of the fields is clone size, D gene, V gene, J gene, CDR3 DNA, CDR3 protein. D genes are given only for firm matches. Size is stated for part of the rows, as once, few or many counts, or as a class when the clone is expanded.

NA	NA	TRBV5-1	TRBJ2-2	TGCGCCAGCAGCATCGGGACAACTAACACCGGGGAGCTGTTTTTT	CASSIGTTNTGELFF
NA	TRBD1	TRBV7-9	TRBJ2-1	TGTGCCAGCAGCTCGACAGGGGTTTCCTCCTACAATGAGCAGTTCTTC	CASSSTGVSSYNEQFF
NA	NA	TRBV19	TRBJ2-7	TGTGCCAGTAGTATAGAGACCACCGGTCGGTACGAGCAGTACTTC	CASSIETTGRYEQYF
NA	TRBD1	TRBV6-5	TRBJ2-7	TGTGCCAGCAGTTACCAGGGGGATGGGTCCTACGAGCAGTACTTC	CASSYQGDGSYEQYF
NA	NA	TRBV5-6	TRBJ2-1	TGTGCCAGCAGCAGGCAGGGGGGAGTATACAATGAGCAGTTCTTC	CASSRQGGVYNEQFF
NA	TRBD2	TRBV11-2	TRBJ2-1	TGTGCCAGCAGCTTAGATTTCCCGGGAGGTAACAATGAGCAGTTCTTC	CASSLDFPGGNNEQFF
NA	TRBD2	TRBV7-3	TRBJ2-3	TGTGCCAGCAGCCCCGGACTAGCGGGATACACAGATACGCAGTATTTT	CASSPGLAGYTDTQYF
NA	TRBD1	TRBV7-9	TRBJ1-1	TGTGCCAGCAGCATACAGGGGCAGAGGACTGAAGCTTTCTTT	CASSIQGQRTEAFF
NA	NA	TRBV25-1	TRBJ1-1	TGTGCCAGCTCCATCTCCGGGGGCCTTGAAGCTTTCTTT	CASSISGGLEAFF
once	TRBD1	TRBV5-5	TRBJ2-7	TGTGCCAGCTGGGACAGGGCCATCTCCTACGAGCAGTACTTC	CASWDRAISYEQYF
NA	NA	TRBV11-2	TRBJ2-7	TGTGCCAGCAGCGGAACACGGGCGCAAGGGGTATACGAGCAGTACTTC	CASSGTRAQGVYEQYF
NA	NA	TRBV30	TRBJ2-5	TGTGCCTGGACGGTCGCCAATCAAGAGACCCAGTACTTC	CAWTVANQETQYF
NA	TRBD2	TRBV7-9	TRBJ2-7	TGTGCCAGCAGCTTCCCGAAGCGGGAGGGAGGATACGAGCAGTACTTC	CASSFPKREGGYEQYF
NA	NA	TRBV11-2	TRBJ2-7	TGTGCCAGCAGCTTATATCCCCGGACGGAAGAGCAGTACTTC	CASSLYPRTEEQYF
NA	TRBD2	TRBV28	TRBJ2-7	TGTGCCAGCAGTTTGCGCCTACTAGCGGGAGATAGCTCCTACGAGCAGTACTTC	CASSLRLLAGDSSYEQYF
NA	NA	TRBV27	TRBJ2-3	TGTGCCAGCAGTATCATGGGCACAGATACGCAGTATTTT	CASSIMGTDTQYF
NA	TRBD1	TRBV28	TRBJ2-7	TGTGCCAGCAATAGGGACAGCTCCTACGAGCAGTACTTC	CASNRDSSYEQYF
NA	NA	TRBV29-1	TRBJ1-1	TGCAGCGTTGATCTACACAGTGAAGCTTTCTTT	CSVDLHSEAFF
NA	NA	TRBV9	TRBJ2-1	TGTGCCAGCTCGCTTGGGGGCCCCTTCAATGAGCAGTTCTTC	CASSLGGPFNEQFF
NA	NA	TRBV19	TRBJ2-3	TGTGCCAGTAGGCAAAGCGGGGATACGCAGTATTTT	CASRQSGDTQYF
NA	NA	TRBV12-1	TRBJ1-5	TGTGCCAGCAGCTATTCCCCGGGACAGGGGGCAGGTCAGCCCCAGCATTTT	CASSYSPGQGAGQPQHF
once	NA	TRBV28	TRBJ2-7	TGTGCCAGCAGCATAAGGGGAGACTACGAGCAGTACTTC	CASSIRGDYEQYF
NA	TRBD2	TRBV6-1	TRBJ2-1	TGTGCCAGCAGTGAAGAACTAGCGGGAGCGTACAATGAGCAGTTCTTC	CASSEELAGAYNEQFF
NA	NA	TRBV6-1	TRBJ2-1	TGTGCCAGCAGTGAAGCGCGACAGCTCAATGAGCAGTTCTTC	CASSEARQLNEQFF
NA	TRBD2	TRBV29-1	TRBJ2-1	TGCAGCGTTGAAGGGACTAGCGGAGCCTACAATGAGCAGTTCTTC	CSVEGTSGAYNEQFF
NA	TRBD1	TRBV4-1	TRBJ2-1	TGCGCCAGCAGCCAAGATCCCGGACAGGGGGCCTACAATGAGCAGTTCTTC	CASSQDPGQGAYNEQFF
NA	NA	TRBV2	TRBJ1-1	TGTGCCAGCCGGGGCAGGGGAGTCACTGAAGCTTTCTTT	CASRGRGVTEAFF
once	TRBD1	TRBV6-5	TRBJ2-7	TGTGCCAGCAGTTACTCACAGGGGTTCGACGAGCAGTACTTC	CASSYSQGFDEQYF
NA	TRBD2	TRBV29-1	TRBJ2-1	TGCAGCGTTGGGCGGGAGTACAATGAGCAGTTCTTC	CSVGREYNEQFF
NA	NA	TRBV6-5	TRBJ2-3	TGTGCCAGCAGTTACTCAGCGGCAGATACGCAGTATTTT	CASSYSAADTQYF
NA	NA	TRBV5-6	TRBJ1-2	TGTGCCAGCAGCTACAATTTTTATGGCTACACCTTC	CASSYNFYGYTF
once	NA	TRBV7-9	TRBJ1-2	TGTGCCAGCACCCCCGTCATTGCTAACTATGGCTACACCTTC	CASTPVIANYGYTF
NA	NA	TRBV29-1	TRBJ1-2	TGCAGCGGGGGGGGCGAACAGAACTATGGCTACACCTTC	CSGGGEQNYGYTF
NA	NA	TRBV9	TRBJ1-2	TGTGCCAGCAGCGTAGCCGGGTTGGGTAACTATGGCTACACCTTC	CASSVAGLGNYGYTF
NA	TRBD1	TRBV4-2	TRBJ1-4	TGTGCCAGCAGCCAAACCGGGACAGGGGATGAAAAACTGTTTTTT	CASSQTGTGDEKLFF
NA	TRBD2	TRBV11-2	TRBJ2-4	TGTGCCAGCAGCTTGCTGGGGGGGAAAGCCAAAAACATTCAGTACTTC	CASSLLGGKAKNIQYF
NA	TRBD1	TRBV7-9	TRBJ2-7	TGTGCCAGCAGCCCCGGGACAGGGAACTACGAGCAGTACTTC	CASSPGTGNYEQYF
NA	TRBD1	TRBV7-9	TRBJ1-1	TGTGCCAGCAGCGATGCAGGGGGCGATTATACTGAAGCTTTCTTT	CASSDAGGDYTEAFF
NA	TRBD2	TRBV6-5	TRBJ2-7	TGTGCCAGCAGTTACTCGAGGCGGGGGTACGAGCAGTACTTC	CASSYSRRGYEQYF
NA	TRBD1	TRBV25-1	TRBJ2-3	TGTGCCAGCAGTCAACCAACGGGACAGGGGGAGACAGATACGCAGTATTTT	CASSQPTGQGETDTQYF
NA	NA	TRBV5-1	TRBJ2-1	TGCGCCAGCAGCTGGATTGGACGGGGTGGGGATGAGCAGTTCTTC	CASSWIGRGGDEQFF
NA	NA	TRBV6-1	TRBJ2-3	TGTGCCAGCTCCGGGGTAGGGAGCACAGATACGCAGTATTTT	CASSGVGSTDTQYF
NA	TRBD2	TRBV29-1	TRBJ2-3	TGCAGCGTTGACCCCGCGCTAGCGGGAGATCGTCCTAGCACAGATACGCAGTATTTT	CSVDPALAGDRPSTDTQYF
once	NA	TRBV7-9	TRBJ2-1	TGTGCCAGCAGCTTAGTCGGGTCCAATGAGCAGTTCTTC	CASSLVGSNEQFF
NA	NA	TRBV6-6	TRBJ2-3	TGTGCCAGCAGCCCTGTGGATACGCAGTATTTT	CASSPVDTQYF
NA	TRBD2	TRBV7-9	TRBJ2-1	TGTGCCAGCAGCTTCGACTCTAGCGGGAGGGCCGGGTCCTACAATGAGCAGTTCTTC	CASSFDSSGRAGSYNEQFF
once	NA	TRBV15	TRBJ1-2	TGTGCCACCAGCTCCTCGGACGGAGAAACTCGTGGCTACACCTTC	CATSSSDGETRGYTF
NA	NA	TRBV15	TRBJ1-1	TGTGCCACCAGCAGAGATCGGACTCCTGAAGCTTTCTTT	CATSRDRTPEAFF
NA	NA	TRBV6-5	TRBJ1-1	TGTGCCAGCAGTCCAGGGACCAACACTGAAGCTTTCTTT	CASSPGTNTEAFF
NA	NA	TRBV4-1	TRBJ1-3	TGCGCCAGCAGCCAAGTGCAGGGAATGGGAAACACCATATATTTT	CASSQVQGMGNTIYF
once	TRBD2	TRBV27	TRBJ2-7	TGTGCCAGCAGTACCCGACTAGCGCTTGCCTACGAGCAGTACTTC	CASSTRLALAYEQYF
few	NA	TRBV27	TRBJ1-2	TGTGCCAGCAGGTCCGGGACACTGCTACTCTACACCTTC	CASRSGTLLLYTF
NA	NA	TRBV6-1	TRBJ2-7	TGTGCCAGCAGTGAAATTTGGACCCCATCCTACGAGCAGTACTTC	CASSEIWTPSYEQYF
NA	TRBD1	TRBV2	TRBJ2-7	TGTGCCAGCAGTGATCCGGGACAGGCCTCCTACGAGCAGTACTTC	CASSDPGQASYEQYF
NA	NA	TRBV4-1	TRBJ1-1	TGCGCCAGCAGCCAAGTAGCCAGGGGGAACACTGAAGCTTTCTTT	CASSQVARGNTEAFF
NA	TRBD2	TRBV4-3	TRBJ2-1	TGCGCCAGCAGCCCCTCCTTGGCAGCGGGACCTGAGCAGTTCTTC	CASSPSLAAGPEQFF
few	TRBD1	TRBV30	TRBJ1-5	TGTGCCTACACGACAGGGAGTGGGAATCAGCCCCAGCATTTT	CAYTTGSGNQPQHF
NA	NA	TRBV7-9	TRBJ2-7	TGTGCCAGCAGCTCCAGCTCCTACGAGCAGTACTTC	CASSSSSYEQYF
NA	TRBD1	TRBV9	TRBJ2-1	TGTGCCAGCAGGGACAGGGACAATGAGCAGTTCTTC	CASRDRDNEQFF